Below are 3 T cell receptor beta chains sequenced from a single sample in a study of T cell responses to AZD1222 COVID-19 vaccine. Profiled with immunoSEQ multiplex PCR; TCRdb holds only in-frame clones, not every one. The sample lists some 150,000 clones, over 85% seen once, with about 5% in the top ten. Specimen: peripheral blood, collected on day 0 of AZD1222 vaccination. These receptors all stem from an adult in good health.

V and J are TRBV11-3 and TRBJ1-1, with TRBD1 matching over 8 bases. Germline trimming cut 5 bases from V and 5 bases from J; bases unmatched to any gene: 4. This CDR3 contains 13 residues. Germline-derived CDR1 and CDR2 are SGHNT and YENEEA. As DNA, the CDR3 is TGTGCCAGCAGCGAAGGACAGGGTACTGAAGCTTTCTTT. Translated: CASSEGQGTEAFF.

The V call is TRBV28, the J call TRBJ2-3, with no clear D. The V end lost 7 bases, the J end lost 2 bases, and 4 bases lay between the germline ends. The CDR3 loop spans 11 amino acids. Looked up from germline, CDR1 is MDHEN and CDR2 is SYDVKM. The CDR3 region is CASKITDTQYF. The CDR3 region has the DNA TGTGCCAGCAAAATCACAGATACGCAGTATTTT.

The chain links TRBV28 to TRBJ2-5; D call uncertain. Trimming took 6 bases from V and 1 from J, leaving 12 bases between them. Germline CDR1 MDHEN, CDR2 SYDVKM. The CDR3 has 14 residues. DNA for the CDR3: TGTGCCAGCAGCCTCGGACGACGCCAAGAGACCCAGTACTTC. Protein product: CASSLGRRQETQYF. The full variable domain, in which reference TRBV28 and TRBJ2-5 provide the parts outside the CDR3, is DVKVTQSSRYLVKRTGEKVFLECVQDMDHENMFWYRQDPGLGLRLIYFSYDVKMKEKGDIPEGYSVSREKKERFSLILESASTNQTSMYLCASSLGRRQETQYFGPGTRLLVL.